One TCR beta chain is described in this entry. Assay: immunoSEQ multiplex PCR; the TCRdb copy retains only in-frame clones and omits some. The data show about 270,000 clones, with around 93% seen just once and approximately 2.9% held by the top ten. V gave up 4 bases and J gave up 3 bases, with 16 bases separating them. CDR3 length: 15 amino acids. The germline V gene encodes CDR1 KGHSH and CDR2 LQKENI. This specimen belongs to a study of blood T cell repertoires in COVID-19. In assigning cohorts, the study relied on participant-reported clinical history. The chain employs TRBV18 and TRBJ2-7; TRBD2 might be the D (5 bases). What was sequenced was PBMCs or T cells enriched from blood (not recorded which). The clonotype was recovered from a man aged 35-49 years who had been exposed to COVID-19. CDR3 DNA sequence: TGTGCCAGCTCACTCCGGGAAGGGTTACTCTACGAGCAGTACTTC. Protein sequence: CASSLREGLLYEQYF.